A selection of T cell receptor beta chains follows, all from one sample in a study of blood T cell repertoires in COVID-19. TCRdb's table, derived via immunoSEQ multiplex PCR, lists solely in-frame clones and lacks some. The sample has fewer than 85,000 clones, 80% to 90% seen once; the top ten hold under 6%. Sequenced: peripheral blood. The receptors originated from a human donor in a cohort sampled during active COVID-19. Each CDR3 is given with its conserved first and last residue. D genes are given only for firm matches. The size of a clone is reported for some rows only, either as once, few or many, or as a class for expanded clones.

TRBJ2-1 | - | TRBV5-1 | - | TGCGCCAGCAGCTTGGGGGCGCCTAATGAGCAGTTCTTC | CASSLGAPNEQFF
TRBJ1-2 | - | TRBV29-1 | - | TGCAGCGTTAAACAGGAGCTACCCTACTATGGCTACACCTTC | CSVKQELPYYGYTF
TRBJ2-3 | - | TRBV11-1 | - | TGTGCCAGCAGCTCATTTGGGAGAGATACGCAGTATTTT | CASSSFGRDTQYF
TRBJ2-7 | - | TRBV27 | TRBD2 | TGTGCCAGCAGTTTAGAAGGCCTCCCGGGAGGGAGCACCACGGGCGAGCAGTACTTC | CASSLEGLPGGSTTGEQYF
TRBJ2-4 | - | TRBV28 | - | TGTGCCAGCAGTCTATATACAGGGCCCAAAAACATTCAGTACTTC | CASSLYTGPKNIQYF
TRBJ2-3 | few | TRBV28 | TRBD1 | TGTGCCAGCAGTTTATCCATAGGGGACAGGGGCGACACAGATACGCAGTATTTT | CASSLSIGDRGDTDTQYF
TRBJ2-1 | - | TRBV24-1 | TRBD1 | TGTGCCACCAGTGACCCCGGGACAGGGGACAATGAGCAGTTCTTC | CATSDPGTGDNEQFF
TRBJ2-1 | - | TRBV6-4 | TRBD1 | TGTGCCAGCAGCGGGACAGGGATTCGGAATGAGCAGTTCTTC | CASSGTGIRNEQFF
TRBJ2-7 | once | TRBV27 | TRBD1 | TGTGCCAGCAGTTCGAACGATGCGGACAGGGGCCACGAGCAGTACTTC | CASSSNDADRGHEQYF
TRBJ1-3 | few | TRBV23-1 | TRBD1 | TGCGCCAGCAGTCACTGGAGGGGGCCTGCTGGAAACACCATATATTTT | CASSHWRGPAGNTIYF
TRBJ2-3 | - | TRBV19 | TRBD2 | TGTGCCAGTAGTATAGGTAGCGGGGGAAGTGCTAGCACAGATACGCAGTATTTT | CASSIGSGGSASTDTQYF
TRBJ2-3 | - | TRBV7-2 | TRBD2 | TGTGCCAGCAGCTTAGCGTTCGCGGGGGGACCTCTCACAGATACGCAGTATTTT | CASSLAFAGGPLTDTQYF
TRBJ2-1 | - | TRBV20-1 | TRBD2 | TGCAGTGCTAGTCGGCGGGGGGGGGACAATGAGCAGTTCTTC | CSASRRGGDNEQFF
TRBJ1-2 | - | TRBV4-2 | - | TGTGCCAGCAGCCAAGATCGGGGGGCGGATGGCTACACCTTC | CASSQDRGADGYTF
TRBJ2-2 | - | TRBV19 | TRBD1 | TGTGCCAGTACCTCTGGACAGGGGTGGCTAGCTGTCACCGGGGAGCTGTTTTTT | CASTSGQGWLAVTGELFF
TRBJ2-3 | - | TRBV5-1 | - | TGCGCCAGCAGCCCTGGCCGGGGGGCGGGGGACGCAGATACGCAGTATTTT | CASSPGRGAGDADTQYF
TRBJ2-3 | - | TRBV7-2 | - | TGTGCCAGCAGCCCAGGGTCAAGCACAGATACGCAGTATTTT | CASSPGSSTDTQYF
TRBJ1-4 | - | TRBV10-3 | - | TGTGCCATCAGTGATAGTGTGGAAAAACTGTTTTTT | CAISDSVEKLFF
TRBJ2-5 | - | TRBV5-4 | TRBD1 | TGTGCCAGCAGCCCCCCCTCGGGACAGGGAGAGACCCAGTACTTC | CASSPPSGQGETQYF
TRBJ2-2 | once | TRBV28 | TRBD1 | TGTGCCAGCAGAAAGACAGGGAGCGGCGGGGAGCTGTTTTTT | CASRKTGSGGELFF
TRBJ1-4 | - | TRBV15 | - | TGTGCCACCAGCAGGGCTCAGGGTCTCGTTGAAAAACTGTTTTTT | CATSRAQGLVEKLFF
TRBJ1-5 | - | TRBV27 | TRBD1 | TGTGCCAGCAGTTTCCTGACAGGGAGCAATCAGCCCCAGCATTTT | CASSFLTGSNQPQHF
TRBJ2-3 | - | TRBV6-2/TRBV6-3 | TRBD2 | TGTGCCAGCAGCCAACTAGCGGGGGGGTCGGATACGCAGTATTTT | CASSQLAGGSDTQYF
TRBJ1-5 | - | TRBV24-1 | TRBD1 | TGTGCCACCAGTGAAGGACAGGAAAATCAGCCCCAGCATTTT | CATSEGQENQPQHF
TRBJ1-3 | - | TRBV27 | - | TGTGCCAGCAGTTTAACTGCTAGCTCTGGAAACACCATATATTTT | CASSLTASSGNTIYF
TRBJ2-1 | - | TRBV10-2 | TRBD2 | TGCGCCAGCGGTCCGGGGAGCGGGAGGGACGGCTCCTACAATGAGCAGTTCTTC | CASGPGSGRDGSYNEQFF
TRBJ1-4 | - | TRBV5-4 | - | TGTGCCAGCAGCCCTCACCTACAGGCAACTAATGAAAAACTGTTTTTT | CASSPHLQATNEKLFF
TRBJ2-3 | - | TRBV29-1 | - | TGCAGCGTTGAAGGGCCAGATACGCAGTATTTT | CSVEGPDTQYF
TRBJ2-3 | - | TRBV4-3 | - | TGCGCCAGCAGCCGAGGGACTAGCACAGATACGCAGTATTTT | CASSRGTSTDTQYF
TRBJ1-4 | - | TRBV5-8 | TRBD1 | TGTGCCAGCAGCGCAAACAGGGGGCGGTGGGAAAAACTGTTTTTT | CASSANRGRWEKLFF
TRBJ2-7 | - | TRBV5-1 | TRBD2 | TGCGCCAGCAAACCGACTAGCGGAACCTACGAGCAGTACTTC | CASKPTSGTYEQYF
TRBJ1-3 | - | TRBV7-9 | - | TGTGCCAGCAGCACCGGCCTGGAGGGAAACACCATATATTTT | CASSTGLEGNTIYF
TRBJ2-7 | - | TRBV5-1 | - | TGCGCCAGCAGCAAAATGCCGGGGAGCTCCTACGAGCAGTACTTC | CASSKMPGSSYEQYF
TRBJ2-7 | - | TRBV6-6 | TRBD1 | TGTGCCAGTCGTGATCCGCGGACAGGGCGCACCTACGAGCAGTACTTC | CASRDPRTGRTYEQYF
TRBJ1-2 | - | TRBV28 | - | TGTGCCAGCAGTTTGGCCGCCTCTGGGGCGAGCTATGGCTACACCTTC | CASSLAASGASYGYTF
TRBJ2-5 | - | TRBV9 | TRBD2 | TGTGCCAGCAGCGTAAAGGCTAGCGGAGAGACCCAGTACTTC | CASSVKASGETQYF
TRBJ2-3 | - | TRBV7-3 | TRBD2 | TGTGCCAGCAGCGCTCGGGGGGGCAAGACAGATACGCAGTATTTT | CASSARGGKTDTQYF
TRBJ2-7 | - | TRBV7-3 | - | TGTGCCAGCAGCTCCGACAGTGGCTACGAGCAGTACTTC | CASSSDSGYEQYF
TRBJ2-3 | - | TRBV6-6 | TRBD2 | TGTGCCAGCAGTTCCGCCGGGACTAGCCCTTTGTATTTT | CASSSAGTSPLYF
TRBJ1-1 | - | TRBV30 | TRBD1 | TGTGCCTGGAGTCGGGACAGGGGAGATGGTAAAGCTTTCTTT | CAWSRDRGDGKAFF
TRBJ2-7 | - | TRBV28 | TRBD2 | TGTGCCAGCAGTTTATCAAGCGGGGTGTACGAGCAGTACTTC | CASSLSSGVYEQYF
TRBJ2-7 | - | TRBV18 | TRBD2 | TGTGCCAGCTCACCGCCGGGACTAGCGGGAGGCCACCTCATCTACGAGCAGTACTTC | CASSPPGLAGGHLIYEQYF
TRBJ2-5 | once | TRBV19 | TRBD1 | TGTGCCAGTACTCCGGGAAAGGGTCGGGACAGCCGTTCGGAGACCCAGTACTTC | CASTPGKGRDSRSETQYF
TRBJ2-1 | - | TRBV9 | TRBD2 | TGTGCCAGCAGCGAAACTAGCGGGAGTAGTACGGAGCAGTTCTTC | CASSETSGSSTEQFF
TRBJ2-3 | - | TRBV30 | - | TGTGCCTGGAGGGGCTCCACAGATACGCAGTATTTT | CAWRGSTDTQYF
TRBJ2-6 | - | TRBV7-9 | - | TGTGCCAGCAGCGTATCCACAGGCGACTCTGGGGCCAACGTCCTGACTTTC | CASSVSTGDSGANVLTF
TRBJ2-1 | - | TRBV24-1 | TRBD1 | TGTGCCACCAGTGACCCGAGGGGGACAGGGGCCATGAATGAGCAGTTCTTC | CATSDPRGTGAMNEQFF
TRBJ2-1 | - | TRBV5-1 | - | TGCGCCAGCAGCAACCCGGGTCTTGAGAATGAGCAGTTCTTC | CASSNPGLENEQFF
TRBJ1-2 | - | TRBV2 | TRBD1 | TGTGCCAGCAGTGAGAACAGGGGACGCTATGGCTACACCTTC | CASSENRGRYGYTF
TRBJ2-3 | - | TRBV18 | TRBD1 | TGTGCCAGCGGCCGACAGGGAATGGACACAGATACGCAGTATTTT | CASGRQGMDTDTQYF
TRBJ1-4 | - | TRBV5-5 | - | TGTGCCAGCGGAGGGAGGTATCCAGCAACTAATGAAAAACTGTTTTTT | CASGGRYPATNEKLFF
TRBJ2-7 | - | TRBV5-6 | TRBD2 | TGTGCCAGCAGCATCCGGACTAGCGGGACGCGGGGCGAGCAGTACTTC | CASSIRTSGTRGEQYF
TRBJ2-5 | - | TRBV5-1 | TRBD1 | TGCGCCAGCAGCTTGGCTGGGACAGAGAAAGAGACCCAGTACTTC | CASSLAGTEKETQYF
TRBJ1-1 | - | TRBV6-5 | - | TGTGCCAGCAGGCGGGAACACAACACTGAAGCTTTCTTT | CASRREHNTEAFF
TRBJ1-3 | - | TRBV3-1/TRBV3-2 | - | TGTGCCAGCAGCCAAGTATCTGCTGGAAACACCATATATTTT | CASSQVSAGNTIYF